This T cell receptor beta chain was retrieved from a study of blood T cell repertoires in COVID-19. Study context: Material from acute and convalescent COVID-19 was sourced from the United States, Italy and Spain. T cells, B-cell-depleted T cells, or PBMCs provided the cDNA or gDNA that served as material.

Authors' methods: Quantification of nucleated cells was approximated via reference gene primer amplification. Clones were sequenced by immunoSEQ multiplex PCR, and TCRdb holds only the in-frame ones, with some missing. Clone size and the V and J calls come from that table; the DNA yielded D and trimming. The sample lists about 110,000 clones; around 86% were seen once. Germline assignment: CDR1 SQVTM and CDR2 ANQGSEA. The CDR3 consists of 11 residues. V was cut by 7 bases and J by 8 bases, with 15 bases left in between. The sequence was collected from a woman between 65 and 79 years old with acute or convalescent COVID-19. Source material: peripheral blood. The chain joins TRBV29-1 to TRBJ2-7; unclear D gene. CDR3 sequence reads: CSATESAKQYF. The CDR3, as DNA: TGCAGCGCCACGGAGAGCGCTAAGCAGTACTTC.